These 14 T cell receptor beta chains were sequenced from one sample in a study of T cell responses to AZD1222 COVID-19 vaccine (dated by TCRdb to the early 2020s). The library was produced with the immunoSEQ multiplex PCR assay. Here the immuneACCESS table is served through TCRdb, limited to in-frame sequences with V and J called. Missing clones are a known gap in these copies; in checked studies unresolved V genes cover under half, and the rest lacks a known reason. For this sample there are some 180,000 clones; roughly 92% appear just once. The ten largest clonotypes hold about 1.6% of the sample. The time point label here, explained by the study, means: baseline before first vaccination. The sample was peripheral blood, taken on day 0 of AZD1222 vaccination. The receptor source for this set is an adult in good health.

V gene TRBV9 combines with J gene TRBJ1-2; no firm D call. Germline V lookup: CDR1 SGDLS, CDR2 YYNGEE. The CDR3 runs 14 residues. Trimming cost V 1 base and J 7 bases, with 14 bases left between them. CDR3 region: CASSVSDRSGGYTF. Written as DNA, the CDR3 is TGTGCCAGCAGCGTATCGGACCGGAGCGGTGGCTACACCTTC. Variable domain in full (rest from reference TRBV9 and TRBJ1-2): DSGVTQTPKHLITATGQRVTLRCSPRSGDLSVYWYQQSLDQGLQFLIQYYNGEERAKGNILERFSAQQFPDLHSELNLSSLELGDSALYFCASSVSDRSGGYTFGSGTRLTVV.

The chain combines TRBV7-2 with TRBJ2-7; no clear D gene. This CDR3 is built from 13 residues. With 6 bases removed from V and 3 bases from J, the gap between germline ends came to 12 bases. Germline CDR1 reads SGHTA; CDR2 reads FQGNSA. The DNA for the CDR3 is TGTGCCAGCAGTCCCCGCAGTGGCTACGAGCAGTACTTC. Its translation: CASSPRSGYEQYF.

The chain recombines TRBV6-6 with TRBJ2-1; the D gene is possibly TRBD2 (5 bases). This CDR3 contains 13 residues. The V and J ends lost 5 bases and 3 bases respectively, with 8 bases between them. The germline V gene encodes CDR1 MNHNY and CDR2 SVGAGI (reference sequence). CDR3 bases: TGTGCCAGCAGTGACACTAGCTACAATGAGCAGTTCTTC. Its protein is CASSDTSYNEQFF.

This rearrangement joins TRBV4-1 to TRBJ2-7; 8 bases align to TRBD2. CDR1 is MGHRA and CDR2 is YSYEKL in the germline V gene. The CDR3 runs to 17 residues. V lost 4 bases to trimming and J lost 6 bases; unmatched junction nucleotides: 17. CDR3 amino acids: CASSRSPSAGGVGEQYF. The CDR3 DNA reads as TGCGCCAGCAGCCGATCCCCCTCGGCGGGAGGAGTCGGCGAGCAGTACTTC.

This clone has a single count. The chain uses TRBV12-5 and TRBJ2-1; 8 bases line up with TRBD1. CDR1 is LGHNT and CDR2 is FRNRAP in the germline V gene. The CDR3 runs 16 residues. Unmatched junction bases numbered 11, after V lost 5 bases and J lost 5 bases. The CDR3: CASGARQGRLDNEQFF. CDR3 in DNA: TGTGCTAGTGGTGCCCGACAGGGGAGACTTGACAATGAGCAGTTCTTC.

The chain joins TRBV11-2 to TRBJ1-5; tentatively, D is TRBD1 (5 bases). This CDR3 is built from 15 residues. Trimming shortened V by 1 base and J by 4 bases, and 11 bases separated the two germline ends. The germline V gene has CDR1 SGHAT and CDR2 FQNNGV. The CDR3 nucleotides are TGTGCCAGCAGCTTAGGATGGCAGGGAAATCAGCCCCAGCATTTT. As protein: CASSLGWQGNQPQHF.

This chain uses TRBV4-1 with TRBJ2-5; TRBD1 might be the D (5 bases). Germline loops: CDR1 MGHRA, CDR2 YSYEKL. This CDR3 comprises 14 residues. Between the trimmed V and J ends, which lost 1 base and 4 bases, there was a span of 10 bases. CDR3: CASSQGLQGETQYF. The CDR3 DNA reads as TGCGCCAGCAGCCAAGGCTTGCAGGGAGAGACCCAGTACTTC.

The chain recombines TRBV6-5 with TRBJ2-1; either TRBD1 or TRBD2 may supply D (5 bases each). Trimming removed 4 bases from V and 4 bases from J, with 17 bases in between. CDR3 length equals 16 residues. Per the germline V gene, CDR1 is MNHEY and CDR2 is SVGAGI. CDR3 region: CASSLPLLGAYNEQFF. The CDR3, as DNA: TGTGCCAGCAGTTTACCCCTACTCGGGGCGTACAATGAGCAGTTCTTC.

Here the CDR3 DNA reads TGCGCCAGCGGGCACGGTTATGAAGATACGCAGTATTTT. This codes for CASGHGYEDTQYF. The V gene is TRBV5-1, the J gene TRBJ2-3; D call uncertain. This CDR3 contains 13 residues. Germline values: CDR1 SGHRS, CDR2 YFSETQ. V lost 7 bases and J lost 5, with 14 bases in between.

This chain links TRBV4-1 with TRBJ2-7, with D perhaps matching TRBD2 (5 bases). With 1 base removed from V and 5 bases from J, the gap between germline ends came to 21 bases. The CDR3 sequence is 17 residues long. The germline V gene has CDR1 MGHRA and CDR2 YSYEKL. The CDR3 here is CASSQAESGLGFNEQYF. The CDR3 nucleotides read TGCGCCAGCAGCCAAGCAGAATCCGGACTGGGCTTTAACGAGCAGTACTTC.

The J gene is TRBJ2-1, the V gene TRBV5-1, with 8 bases identical to TRBD1. CDR1 and CDR2 (germline): SGHRS, YFSETQ. The CDR3 sequence is 16 residues long. The trim removed 0 bases at V and 2 bases at J, leaving 4 bases unmatched. CDR3 residues: CASSLATGVPYNEQFF. Written as DNA, the CDR3 is TGCGCCAGCAGCTTGGCGACAGGGGTCCCCTACAATGAGCAGTTCTTC.

This clone was detected once. V and J are TRBV30 and TRBJ1-3; D not certain. There are 12 residues in the CDR3. CDR1 and CDR2 (germline): GTSNPN, SVGIG (reference sequence). Between the trimmed V and J ends, which lost 4 bases and 4 bases, there was a span of 8 bases. In DNA, the CDR3 is TGTGCCTGGACCAATCGGGGAAACACCATATATTTT. Translating gives CAWTNRGNTIYF.

The CDR3 DNA follows: TGTGCCAGCTCACCACCGGGGCAGGGGGTTGGCGGTACGCAGTATTTT. It specifies CASSPPGQGVGGTQYF. This chain connects TRBV18 to TRBJ2-3; TRBD1 matches 7 bases. The CDR3 is 16 residues long. J was trimmed by 8 bases and V by 0 bases; bases with no gene match: 11. The germline gives CDR1 KGHSH, CDR2 LQKENI.

In its sample, this clone was seen once. The V call is TRBV30, the J call TRBJ1-1; no reliable D call. There are 16 residues in the CDR3. V shed 0 bases and J shed 1 base, with 15 bases lying between them. Germline V gene lookup returns CDR1 GTSNPN and CDR2 SVGIG (reference sequence). The CDR3 loop reads CAWSVSAVPTNTEAFF. The CDR3 DNA follows: TGTGCCTGGAGTGTGTCGGCAGTTCCCACGAACACTGAAGCTTTCTTT.